These 8 T cell receptor beta chains share one sample of origin, sequenced in a study of shared clonotypes between healthy human individuals. TCRdb's table, derived via immunoSEQ multiplex PCR, lists solely in-frame clones and lacks some. The sample holds about 510,000 clones, 79% seen once. What was sequenced was PBMCs. These receptors were collected from a woman aged 40 to 50 in good health. Some clones in this sample may be carry-over from other donors' samples.

J is TRBJ2-2 and V is TRBV19; D may be TRBD1 or TRBD2 (6 bases each). Germline V gene sequence: CDR1 LNHDA, CDR2 SQIVND (reference sequence). Trimming left V 9 bases short and J 3 bases short, with 20 bases between. The CDR3 covers 16 residues. CDR3 sequence reads: CASRNGGLKYTGELFF. CDR3 coding DNA: TGTGCCAGCCGTAACGGGGGCCTAAAATACACCGGGGAGCTGTTTTTT.

This clone was seen repeatedly, ten times or more. The V gene is TRBV6-5, the J gene TRBJ1-2, with D tentatively TRBD1 (5 bases). The CDR3 is 16 residues long. V lost 0 bases, J lost 1 base, and 12 bases lay in between. CDR1 and CDR2 (germline): MNHEY, SVGAGI. The CDR3, as DNA: TGTGCCAGCAGTTACTCTCCCGGAGACAGTAACTATGGCTACACCTTC. Amino acids: CASSYSPGDSNYGYTF.

The J gene is TRBJ2-5, the V gene TRBV28; D remains ambiguous. V was cut by 2 bases and J by 4 bases, with 14 bases left in between. CDR1 MDHEN and CDR2 SYDVKM come from the germline V gene. This CDR3 has 15 amino acids. CDR3 nucleotides: TGTGCCAGCAGTTTAATTTTGGGTCGAGGAGAGACCCAGTACTTC. The encoded protein is CASSLILGRGETQYF. Full variable domain (rest looked up from reference TRBV28 and TRBJ2-5): DVKVTQSSRYLVKRTGEKVFLECVQDMDHENMFWYRQDPGLGLRLIYFSYDVKMKEKGDIPEGYSVSREKKERFSLILESASTNQTSMYLCASSLILGRGETQYFGPGTRLLVL.

This clone was seen a few times. This rearrangement joins TRBV2 to TRBJ1-5, with a possible D match to TRBD1 (5 bases). This CDR3 is built from 13 residues. The V gene lost 4 bases and the J gene lost 2 bases, with 6 bases spanning the gap. Per the germline V gene, CDR1 is SNHLY and CDR2 is FYNNEI. The CDR3: CASSVTGNQPQHF. DNA for the CDR3: TGTGCCAGCAGTGTGACAGGCAATCAGCCCCAGCATTTT.

This chain uses TRBV12-2 with TRBJ2-7; TRBD1 was called by the table and not checked on the DNA. TRBV12-2 is a pseudogene. The CDR3 loop spans 13 amino acids. The CDR3 coding sequence is TGTGCAAGTCGCTTGGACAGGGAGGGGGAGCAGTACTTC. This encodes CASRLDREGEQYF.

The chain combines TRBV30 with TRBJ1-6; D is ambiguous. Trimming stripped 2 bases from V and 10 bases from J, with 15 bases between. This CDR3 comprises 14 residues. CDR1 GTSNPN and CDR2 SVGIG come from the germline V gene (reference sequence). The CDR3 sequence: CAWSPRGLGSPLHF. The CDR3 bases are TGTGCCTGGAGTCCCCGAGGGTTGGGATCACCCCTCCACTTT.

The chain links TRBV6-5 to TRBJ2-7, with TRBD2 matching 12 bases. The CDR3 covers 15 residues. Unmatched junction bases numbered 6, after V lost 4 bases and J lost 5 bases. The germline V gene has CDR1 MNHEY and CDR2 SVGAGI. As DNA, the CDR3 is TGTGCCAGCAGTTCCCCTTCTAGCGGGAGGGACGAGCAGTACTTC. It yields the protein CASSSPSSGRDEQYF.

V gene TRBV11-2 combines with J gene TRBJ2-1, with D perhaps TRBD1 (6 bases). Per the germline V gene, CDR1 is SGHAT and CDR2 is FQNNGV. V was shortened by 5 bases and J by 6 bases, with 14 bases between the two germline ends. This CDR3 is built from 14 residues. CDR3 DNA sequence: TGTGCCAGCAGCCTCTTTACAGGGCCCAATGAGCAGTTCTTC. Protein: CASSLFTGPNEQFF.